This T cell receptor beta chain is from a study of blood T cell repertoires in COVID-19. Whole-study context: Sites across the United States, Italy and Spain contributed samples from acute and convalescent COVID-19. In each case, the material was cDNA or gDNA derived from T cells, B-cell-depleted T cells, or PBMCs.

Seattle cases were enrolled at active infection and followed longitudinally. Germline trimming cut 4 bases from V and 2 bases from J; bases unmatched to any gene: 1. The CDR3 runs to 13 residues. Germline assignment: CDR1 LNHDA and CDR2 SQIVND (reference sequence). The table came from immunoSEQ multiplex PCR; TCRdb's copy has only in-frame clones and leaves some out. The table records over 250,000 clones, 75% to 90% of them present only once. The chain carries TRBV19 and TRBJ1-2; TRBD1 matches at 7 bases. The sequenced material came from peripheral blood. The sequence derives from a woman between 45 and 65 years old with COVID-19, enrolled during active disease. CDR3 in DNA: TGTGCCAGTAGTACGGACAGGAACTATGGCTACACCTTC. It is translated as CASSTDRNYGYTF.